Shown below are 21 T cell receptor beta chains from a single sample sequenced in a study of T cell responses to AZD1222 COVID-19 vaccine. Libraries were prepared by immunoSEQ multiplex PCR; TCRdb keeps only in-frame clonotypes and omits some of them. Of some 120,000 clones listed, 88% are singletons. Sequenced material: peripheral blood, taken on day 0 of AZD1222 vaccination. These receptors were taken from an adult in good health.

The J gene is TRBJ2-1, the V gene TRBV14; 8 nucleotides match TRBD2. Germline assignment: CDR1 SGHDN and CDR2 FVKESK. The CDR3 sequence is 14 residues long. V lost 4 bases to trimming and J lost 7 bases; unmatched junction nucleotides: 6. The CDR3 nucleotides are TGTGCCAGCAGCCTAGCGGGGCCTTTGAATGAGCAGTTCTTC. Its protein product is CASSLAGPLNEQFF.

The rearrangement uses TRBV12-5 and TRBJ1-4; D gene unclear. V gave up 7 bases and J gave up 5 bases, with 11 bases separating them. The CDR3 covers 13 residues. Germline V gene sequence: CDR1 LGHNT, CDR2 FRNRAP. CDR3 nucleotides: TGTGCTAGTGCCCCCCGGGTAAATGAAAAACTGTTTTTT. Protein sequence: CASAPRVNEKLFF.

This chain links TRBV6-5 with TRBJ1-2, with D possibly being TRBD1 (6 bases). CDR1 and CDR2 (germline): MNHEY, SVGAGI. V shed 0 bases and J shed 6 bases, with 14 bases lying between them. This CDR3 is built from 15 residues. The CDR3 here is CASSYSNNPGDGYTF. The CDR3 region has the DNA TGTGCCAGCAGTTACTCGAATAATCCAGGGGATGGCTACACCTTC.

CDR3: CASSIYGTENNSPLHF. CDR3 coding DNA: TGTGCCAGCAGCATCTACGGGACGGAAAATAATTCACCCCTCCACTTT. The chain employs TRBV5-5 and TRBJ1-6; TRBD1 might be the D (5 bases). Germline-derived CDR1 and CDR2 are SGHKS and YYEKEE (reference sequence). Trimming removed 4 bases from V and 5 bases from J, with 16 bases in between. This CDR3 is 16 amino acids long.

This sequence joins TRBV18 and TRBJ1-1; tentatively, D is TRBD1 (5 bases). Germline values: CDR1 KGHSH, CDR2 LQKENI. Trimming removed 3 bases at V and 5 bases at J, with 10 bases between. The CDR3 runs to 13 residues. The CDR3 DNA reads as TGTGCCAGCTCACCTACGGGGGGGACTGAAGCTTTCTTT. Residues: CASSPTGGTEAFF.

This rearrangement joins TRBV28 to TRBJ2-2; D unclear. The CDR3 has 14 residues. Germline values: CDR1 MDHEN, CDR2 SYDVKM. Trimming removed 7 bases from V and 4 bases from J, with 13 bases in between. CDR3 loop: CASTVADSTGELFF. CDR3 sequence (DNA): TGTGCCAGCACCGTCGCAGATTCCACCGGGGAGCTGTTTTTT. Based on the CDR3 plus reference TRBV28 and TRBJ2-2, the full variable domain is DVKVTQSSRYLVKRTGEKVFLECVQDMDHENMFWYRQDPGLGLRLIYFSYDVKMKEKGDIPEGYSVSREKKERFSLILESASTNQTSMYLCASTVADSTGELFFGEGSRLTVL.

The V call is TRBV5-1, the J call TRBJ2-5; possibly TRBD1 for D (6 bases). The V gene lost 0 bases and the J gene lost 5 bases, with 8 bases spanning the gap. This CDR3 is 13 amino acids long. Germline V CDR1 and CDR2: SGHRS, YFSETQ. CDR3 DNA sequence: TGCGCCAGCAGCTTGGACAGGGTGGAGACCCAGTACTTC. Its translation is CASSLDRVETQYF. Combining the CDR3 with reference TRBV5-1 and TRBJ2-5 gives the whole variable domain KAGVTQTPRYLIKTRGQQVTLSCSPISGHRSVSWYQQTPGQGLQFLFEYFSETQRNKGNFPGRFSGRQFSNSRSEMNVSTLELGDSALYLCASSLDRVETQYFGPGTRLLVL.

The chain recombines TRBV10-3 with TRBJ1-6; maybe TRBD1 (5 bases). Per the germline V gene, CDR1 is ENHRY and CDR2 is SYGVKD. This CDR3 comprises 12 residues. V lost 6 bases to trimming and J lost 8 bases, with 8 bases between them. The CDR3: CAIRAGDSPLHF. The CDR3 DNA reads TGTGCCATCAGGGCGGGGGATTCACCCCTCCACTTT.

The chain is built from TRBV4-1 and TRBJ1-5; D remains ambiguous. Between the trimmed V and J ends, which lost 1 base and 0 bases, there was a span of 7 bases. The CDR3 has 15 residues. Per germline, CDR1 MGHRA and CDR2 YSYEKL. The CDR3 DNA reads as TGCGCCAGCAGCCAAGGTGCCTATAGCAATCAGCCCCAGCATTTT. It encodes CASSQGAYSNQPQHF.

Here the CDR3 DNA reads TGTGCCAGCAGCAACGACAAGAACACTGAAGCTTTCTTT. Protein sequence: CASSNDKNTEAFF. V is TRBV28 and J is TRBJ1-1; D gene ambiguous. Trimming stripped 6 bases from V and 1 base from J, with 9 bases between. Per the germline V gene, CDR1 is MDHEN and CDR2 is SYDVKM. The CDR3 covers 13 residues.

V and J are TRBV5-5 and TRBJ1-4; D ambiguous. CDR1 SGHKS and CDR2 YYEKEE come from the germline V gene (reference sequence). The germline V and J ends were trimmed by 4 bases and 4 bases, with 11 bases remaining between them. CDR3 length equals 14 residues. The CDR3 DNA is TGTGCCAGCAGCCCCAGGAAGGATAATGAAAAACTGTTTTTT. It is translated as CASSPRKDNEKLFF.

This clone was recorded only once. The chain has TRBV7-2 and TRBJ1-5; D remains ambiguous. This CDR3 has 14 amino acids. Germline lookup yields CDR1 SGHTA and CDR2 FQGNSA. Trimming removed 6 bases at V and 0 bases at J, with 9 bases between. For the CDR3, the DNA is TGTGCCAGCAGGGACGTAGATAGCAATCAGCCCCAGCATTTT. As protein: CASRDVDSNQPQHF.

The chain is built from TRBV11-2 and TRBJ1-6, with 10 nucleotides matching TRBD1. The CDR3 has 15 residues. The germline gives CDR1 SGHAT, CDR2 FQNNGV. Germline trimming cut 3 bases from V and 8 bases from J; bases unmatched to any gene: 4. The CDR3: CASSLTGGSHSPLHF. The CDR3 nucleotides are TGTGCCAGCAGCTTGACAGGGGGCTCGCATTCACCCCTCCACTTT.

The J gene is TRBJ1-1, the V gene TRBV18, with 7 bases fitting TRBD1. Looked up from germline, CDR1 is KGHSH and CDR2 is LQKENI. This CDR3 has 15 amino acids. J was trimmed by 5 bases and V by 2 bases; bases with no gene match: 8. The CDR3 loop reads CASSPRRGRETEAFF. The CDR3 DNA reads as TGTGCCAGCTCACCAAGGAGGGGGCGCGAGACTGAAGCTTTCTTT.

This clone occurred a few times. The chain carries TRBV10-3 and TRBJ1-3, with unresolved D. The CDR3 sequence is 18 residues long. From germline, CDR1 is ENHRY and CDR2 SYGVKD. V lost 4 bases to trimming and J lost 0 bases, with 19 bases between them. Here the CDR3 DNA reads TGTGCCATCAGTGGAAGCACGGAGGGAGGGAGCTCTGGAAACACCATATATTTT. Translated: CAISGSTEGGSSGNTIYF.

The chain carries TRBV27 and TRBJ1-2; D might be TRBD1 (5 bases). The ends were cut back, 0 bases at V and 5 bases at J, with 22 bases in the middle. The CDR3 is 18 residues long. CDR1 and CDR2 (germline): MNHEY, SMNVEV (reference sequence). This chain's CDR3 is CASSLSGPADQFLYGYTF. The CDR3 DNA is TGTGCCAGCAGTTTATCGGGGCCAGCCGACCAATTTCTTTATGGCTACACCTTC.

This sequence joins TRBV9 and TRBJ2-3; 8 nucleotides match TRBD2. The ends lost 4 bases at V and 0 bases at J; junction bases unmatched: 10. Per the germline V gene, CDR1 is SGDLS and CDR2 is YYNGEE. The CDR3 length is 17 residues. The CDR3 nucleotides read TGTGCCAGCAGCAAAAGAGGGCGGGGGGACAGCACAGATACGCAGTATTTT. Protein sequence: CASSKRGRGDSTDTQYF.

Note on this clone: Compared with germline, one end of the junction differs, possibly owing to a read error. V usage is TRBV3-1 (or the pseudogene TRBV3-2) and J usage is TRBJ2-5; the D gene is possibly TRBD2 (5 bases). This CDR3 has 14 amino acids. CDR1 and CDR2 (germline): LGHDT, YNNKEL (reference sequence). CDR3 sequence reads: CARSSRTGQETQYF. The CDR3 nucleotides are TGTGCCCGCAGCTCAAGAACGGGGCAAGAGACCCAGTACTTC.

The rearrangement links TRBV7-2 to TRBJ1-2; D not certain. CDR3 length: 14 amino acids. The V gene lost 1 base and the J gene lost 2 bases, with 8 bases spanning the gap. Germline lookup yields CDR1 SGHTA and CDR2 FQGNSA. The CDR3 DNA reads as TGTGCCAGCAGCTTAGTTCAGGCCAACTATGGCTACACCTTC. It translates to CASSLVQANYGYTF.

CDR3 loop: CASGLGTFQETQYF. In nucleotides, the CDR3 is TGTGCTAGTGGTTTGGGGACGTTTCAAGAGACCCAGTACTTC. V usage is TRBV12-5 and J usage is TRBJ2-5; no reliable D call. CDR1 and CDR2 (germline): LGHNT, FRNRAP. The CDR3 sequence is 14 residues long. V lost 1 base and J lost 2, with 8 bases in between.

The rearrangement links TRBV15 to TRBJ1-3; unclear D gene. The CDR3 spans 13 residues. The V gene lost 3 bases and the J gene lost 6 bases, with 9 bases spanning the gap. Germline V gives CDR1 LNHNV, CDR2 YYDKDF (reference sequence). CDR3 amino acids: CATSRNRENTIYF. The CDR3 DNA follows: TGTGCCACCAGCAGGAACCGTGAAAACACCATATATTTT.